Following are 29 T cell receptor beta chains from one sample sequenced in a study of T cell repertoires in cytomegalovirus infection. In TCRdb, the reads were re-called with MiXCR into one record per CDR3 protein. The repertoire includes around 900,000 distinct CDR3 sequences, approximately 30% of them detected once, and around an eighth sits in the top ten. Antigen specificity for these receptors is unknown. Material: cultured CD8+ T cells from PBMCs, obtained from culture after CMV antigen stimulation. The receptors shown here come from a human donor in good health (CMV status not recorded). Some clones in this sample may be carry-over from other donors' samples.

The chain combines TRBV7-9 with TRBJ2-5, with 10 nucleotides matching TRBD2. Germline V gene data show CDR1 as SEHNR and CDR2 as FQNEAQ (reference sequence). The length of the CDR3 is 20 residues. Trimming took 4 bases from V and 3 from J; bases not matched to a gene: 20. The CDR3 region has the DNA TGTGCCAGCAGCTCCCCCTCGGCGCTAGCGGGGGCGCAGACCAAAGAGACCCAGTACTTC. The encoded protein is CASSSPSALAGAQTKETQYF.

This clonotype was recorded a few times. The chain links TRBV12-5 to TRBJ1-2; perhaps TRBD1 as D (5 bases). The CDR3 length is 13 residues. Per the germline V gene, CDR1 is LGHNT and CDR2 is FRNRAP. Trimming took off 2 bases at V and 7 bases at J, with 11 bases between the two ends. CDR3 nucleotides: TGTGCTAGTGGTTTGTATTTAGGGGTTGGCTACACCTTC. Translating it yields CASGLYLGVGYTF.

This chain uses TRBV9 with TRBJ1-3, with TRBD1 identical over 9 bases. The junction had 4 bases not matched to a gene; V was cut back by 2 bases and J by 4 bases. Germline-derived CDR1 and CDR2 are SGDLS and YYNGEE. The CDR3 spans 15 residues. CDR3 nucleotide sequence: TGTGCCAGCAGCGTCTCCGGGACAGGGGGAAACACCATATATTTT. This encodes CASSVSGTGGNTIYF.

This rearrangement joins TRBV9 to TRBJ2-1; a weak D match, TRBD2 (6 bases). V lost 3 bases and J lost 6, with 13 bases in between. Germline-derived CDR1 and CDR2 are SGDLS and YYNGEE. The CDR3 totals 14 residues. The CDR3 region has the DNA TGTGCCAGCAGCGAGTACTTGGGGGGCAATGAGCAGTTCTTC. Its translation: CASSEYLGGNEQFF.

Only a few counts were recorded for this clonotype. The genes are TRBV6-2 or TRBV6-3 and TRBJ2-1; TRBD2 matches 10 bases. Germline CDR1 and CDR2: MNHEY and SVGEGT. The CDR3 runs 19 residues. The ends lost 5 bases at V and 0 bases at J; junction bases unmatched: 13. The CDR3 nucleotides are TGTGCCAGCAGTCTTGTGGGGCTAGCGGGGGCCTACTCCTACAATGAGCAGTTCTTC. Its translation: CASSLVGLAGAYSYNEQFF.

The genes are TRBV20-1 and TRBJ1-1; the D is unclear. Germline V gene data show CDR1 as DFQATT and CDR2 as SNEGSKA (reference sequence). Trimming stripped 8 bases from V and 3 bases from J, with 10 bases between. CDR3 length: 11 residues. The CDR3 nucleotides read TGCAGTACGGGGTGGGACACTGAAGCTTTCTTT. Translation: CSTGWDTEAFF.

V is TRBV11-3 and J is TRBJ2-2; D is possibly TRBD2 (5 bases). The V and J ends lost 4 bases and 3 bases respectively, with 12 bases between them. Germline loops: CDR1 SGHNT, CDR2 YENEEA. The CDR3 has 15 residues. Here the CDR3 reads CASSSRSRDTGELFF. The CDR3 coding sequence is TGTGCCAGCAGCTCAAGGTCGAGGGACACCGGGGAGCTGTTTTTT.

This clonotype was detected a few times. This chain joins TRBV7-9 and TRBJ1-2, with no clear D. Trimming stripped 11 bases from V and 7 bases from J, with 11 bases between. Germline CDR1 and CDR2: SEHNR and FQNEAQ (reference sequence). The length of the CDR3 is 10 residues. DNA of the CDR3: TGTGCCGCGGTCAGACTTGGCTACACCTTC. Translated, it gives CAAVRLGYTF. Complete variable domain (other parts from reference TRBV7-9 and TRBJ1-2): DTGVSQNPRHKITKRGQNVTFRCDPISEHNRLYWYRQTLGQGPEFLTYFQNEAQLEKSRLLSDRFSAERPKGSFSTLEIQRTEQGDSAMYLCAAVRLGYTFGSGTRLTVV.

CDR3 sequence (DNA): TGTGCCAGCAGTGAATACTTCAATTCACCCCTCCACTTT. This translates into CASSEYFNSPLHF. The chain has TRBV25-1 and TRBJ1-6; D unclear. The CDR3 covers 13 residues. Germline lookup yields CDR1 MGHDK and CDR2 SYGVNS. V was cut by 0 bases and J by 7 bases, with 4 bases left in between.

This clonotype was observed a handful of times. This chain links TRBV27 with TRBJ2-1; no definite D call. CDR3 length equals 13 residues. Germline CDR1 MNHEY, CDR2 SMNVEV (reference sequence). Trimming pared 2 bases from V and 9 bases from J, leaving 11 bases between. CDR3 in amino acids: CASSLQASGEQFF. DNA for the CDR3: TGTGCCAGCAGTTTACAGGCCTCGGGTGAGCAGTTCTTC.

The gene calls are TRBV20-1 and TRBJ2-1, with a possible D match to TRBD2 (5 bases). The CDR3 covers 17 residues. Germline CDR1 DFQATT, CDR2 SNEGSKA (reference sequence). Between the trimmed V and J ends, which lost 0 bases and 3 bases, there was a span of 18 bases. CDR3 amino acids: CSARESTLDYLYNEQFF. In nucleotides, the CDR3 is TGCAGTGCTAGAGAGTCCACCCTAGACTACCTCTACAATGAGCAGTTCTTC.

In its sample, this clonotype was seen a few times. The chain has TRBV9 and TRBJ2-1, with TRBD2 identical over 12 bases. Germline V gene sequence: CDR1 SGDLS, CDR2 YYNGEE. The CDR3 extends over 16 amino acids. After removal of 3 bases from V and 6 bases from J, the junction contained 7 bases not matched to a gene. The CDR3: CASSASGGAGRNEQFF. CDR3 coding DNA: TGTGCCAGCAGCGCTAGCGGGGGGGCCGGACGCAATGAGCAGTTCTTC.

This clonotype occurred many times. V usage is TRBV2 and J usage is TRBJ2-2; D possibly corresponds to TRBD2 (5 bases). The CDR3 length is 14 residues. V was trimmed by 3 bases and J by 2 bases, leaving 7 bases between them. Germline CDR1 is SNHLY and CDR2 is FYNNEI. The CDR3 region has the DNA TGTGCCAGCAGTGACCGGGGTAACACCGGGGAGCTGTTTTTT. Translating gives CASSDRGNTGELFF.

The J gene is TRBJ2-1, the V gene TRBV6-1; D gene unclear. Germline V gene lookup returns CDR1 MNHNS and CDR2 SASEGT. The CDR3 loop spans 13 amino acids. The V end lost 7 bases, the J end lost 2 bases, and 9 bases lay between the germline ends. CDR3: CASNNAAYNEQFF. The CDR3 DNA follows: TGTGCCAGCAATAATGCAGCCTACAATGAGCAGTTCTTC.

The chain is built from TRBV20-1 and TRBJ2-7; D gene ambiguous. Germline values: CDR1 DFQATT, CDR2 SNEGSKA (reference sequence). This CDR3 region has 15 residues. Trimming removed 0 bases from V and 0 bases from J, with 12 bases in between. DNA of the CDR3: TGCAGTGCTAGAGAACGACTTGCGAGCTCCTACGAGCAGTACGTC. Amino acids: CSARERLASSYEQYV.

This chain joins TRBV20-1 and TRBJ2-1; 13 bases line up with TRBD2. Germline V CDR1 and CDR2: DFQATT, SNEGSKA (reference sequence). Unmatched junction bases numbered 11, after V lost 6 bases and J lost 0 bases. This CDR3 is 18 amino acids long. DNA of the CDR3: TGCAGTGCCCGGTGGGGACTAGCGGGGTCTAGCTCCTACAATGAGCAGTTCTTC. Translated, it gives CSARWGLAGSSSYNEQFF.

This chain uses TRBV4-1 with TRBJ2-5; TRBD1 aligns across 7 bases. V trimming: 1 base; J trimming: 5 bases; junction bases outside the gene matches: 7. Germline V gene data show CDR1 as MGHRA and CDR2 as YSYEKL. This CDR3 spans 15 amino acids. CDR3 sequence (DNA): TGCGCCAGCAGCCAAGCCCTACAGGGGACGGAGACCCAGTACTTC. As protein: CASSQALQGTETQYF.

This clonotype was observed a few times. The chain couples TRBV27 to TRBJ1-1, with D tentatively TRBD1 (5 bases). This CDR3 has 16 amino acids. Germline CDR1 reads MNHEY; CDR2 reads SMNVEV (reference sequence). The V end was cut by 1 base, the J end by 2 bases, with 14 bases between. The CDR3 spells CASSLLNQGGNTEAFF. CDR3 DNA: TGTGCCAGCAGTTTATTGAACCAGGGCGGAAACACTGAAGCTTTCTTT.

The rearrangement links TRBV11-2 to TRBJ2-1; 7 bases align to TRBD1. V shed 4 bases, J shed 2 bases, and the junction held 5 bases outside the gene matches. CDR1 is SGHAT, CDR2 FQNNGV, per germline. The CDR3 runs 15 residues. CDR3 coding DNA: TGTGCCAGCAGCTCGACAGGGCAGACCTACAATGAGCAGTTCTTC. It encodes CASSSTGQTYNEQFF.

This chain joins TRBV6-2 or TRBV6-3 and TRBJ2-7, with D unresolved. The ends were cut back, 4 bases at V and 4 bases at J, with 20 bases in the middle. The length of the CDR3 is 16 residues. Germline V gene lookup returns CDR1 MNHEY and CDR2 SVGEGT. The DNA for the CDR3 is TGTGCCAGCAGTTTAAGAACACCCCCTGAGAAATACGAGCAGTACGTC. Its translation: CASSLRTPPEKYEQYV.

This clonotype was seen only a few times. The V and J genes are TRBV12-3 or TRBV12-4 and TRBJ1-4; the D is unclear. Trimming took 1 base from V and 8 from J, leaving 11 bases between them. CDR3 length: 14 residues. Here the CDR3 reads CASSLEVDEEKLFF. CDR3 nucleotide sequence: TGTGCCAGCAGTTTAGAAGTGGACGAGGAAAAACTGTTTTTT.

The CDR3: CASGLDRAPYEQYF. CDR3 sequence (DNA): TGTGCTAGTGGTTTGGACAGGGCCCCGTACGAGCAGTACTTC. The chain links TRBV12-5 to TRBJ2-7, with D perhaps matching TRBD1 (6 bases). The CDR3 length is 14 residues. V dropped 1 base and J dropped 4 bases, with 11 bases sitting between them. The V gene's germline CDR1 is LGHNT and CDR2 FRNRAP.

In nucleotides, the CDR3 is TGTGCCAGCAGAGTTACCGGGGGGCTCTCGACCCAGTACTTC. Its translation is CASRVTGGLSTQYF. The gene calls are TRBV27 and TRBJ2-5, with D possibly TRBD2 on 7 matching bases. Trimming left V 6 bases short and J 7 bases short, with 18 bases between. From germline, CDR1 is MNHEY and CDR2 SMNVEV (reference sequence). The CDR3 length is 14 residues.

This clonotype was picked up many times. The chain combines TRBV7-2 with TRBJ2-7, with D uncertain. Trimming left V 1 base short and J 2 bases short, with 9 bases between. The germline V gene encodes CDR1 SGHTA and CDR2 FQGNSA. CDR3 length: 14 amino acids. In DNA, the CDR3 is TGTGCCAGCAGCTTAGTGAGAAACCCCTACGAGCAGTACGTC. This gives the protein CASSLVRNPYEQYV.

This clonotype occurred a few times. The chain recombines TRBV4-3 with TRBJ1-6; 8 nucleotides match TRBD1. The CDR3 covers 15 residues. Trimming took 4 bases from V and 7 from J; bases not matched to a gene: 6. Germline V lookup: CDR1 LGHNA, CDR2 YSLEER. The CDR3 protein is CASSRGDRQNSPLHF. DNA for the CDR3: TGCGCCAGCAGCCGGGGGGACAGGCAGAATTCACCCCTCCACTTT.

The gene calls are TRBV20-1 and TRBJ2-1, with D uncertain. V lost 2 bases, J lost 2 bases, and 10 bases lay in between. The CDR3 totals 14 residues. Looked up from germline, CDR1 is DFQATT and CDR2 is SNEGSKA (reference sequence). This CDR3 is CSARSRITYNEQFF. The CDR3 DNA reads as TGCAGTGCTAGAAGTCGGATCACCTACAATGAGCAGTTCTTC.

The J gene is TRBJ2-3, the V gene TRBV6-6; D remains ambiguous. CDR1 and CDR2 from the germline V gene are MNHNY and SVGAGI (reference sequence). There are 16 residues in the CDR3. Trimming stripped 0 bases from V and 4 bases from J, with 14 bases between. The CDR3 sequence is CASSYSGALDPDTQYF. The CDR3 DNA reads TGTGCCAGCAGTTACTCCGGCGCCTTGGACCCAGATACGCAGTATTTT.

This sequence joins TRBV10-3 and TRBJ2-3; 13 nucleotides match TRBD2. Germline lookup yields CDR1 ENHRY and CDR2 SYGVKD. The CDR3 is 14 amino acids. Losses at the gene ends were 10 bases for V and 6 bases for J; bases not matched to a gene: 7. The CDR3 here is CATRTSGGVDTQYF. The DNA of the CDR3 is TGTGCCACCAGGACTAGCGGGGGAGTGGATACGCAGTATTTT.

This clonotype was seen only a few times. The CDR3 sequence: CASSYSLITGTEETQYF. DNA of the CDR3: TGTGCCAGCAGTTACTCGCTGATTACAGGGACCGAAGAGACCCAGTACTTC. The chain combines TRBV6-5 with TRBJ2-5, with D perhaps TRBD1 (6 bases). Deletions cut 0 bases from V and 3 bases from J, with 17 bases between. Germline-derived CDR1 and CDR2 are MNHEY and SVGAGI. The CDR3 totals 17 residues.